This record looks at one T cell receptor (beta chain) sequence and its context. Its antigen is still unknown. The record has no base qualities; no much larger clone is one base away. The CDR3 measures 14 amino acids from cysteine to phenylalanine. The CDR3 DNA has 42 bases and is translated from base 1. Taken from the germline V gene, the CDR1 and CDR2 loops are MGHDK and SYGVNS. Trimming accounts for 5 bases at V and 2 bases at J, while the number of junction bases matched to no gene is 3. This entry is derived from a study of blood T cell repertoires in COVID-19 (dated by TCRdb to the early 2020s). Some background on the complete study: ImmuneRACE Cohort 3 recovered participants were defined by two consecutive negative NP/OP PCR tests, healthcare professional clearance, or symptom resolution. Samples covering the acute and convalescent phases of COVID-19 were provided by collaborators in the United States, Italy and Spain. The prospective study material was composed of cDNA or gDNA derived from T cells, B-cell-depleted T cells, or PBMCs. Deeply sampled blood TCRbeta repertoires from subjects exposed to, actively infected with, or recovered from COVID-19 were included in the dataset. A freely available public database, intended as a resource for researchers studying the immune response to SARS-CoV-2, is where the repertoires were released. The samples were drawn from two sources: the first 160 participants of the ongoing ImmuneRACE study, and over 950 subjects contributed by 6 global collaborators. A de-identified subject ID, COVID-19 status, age in years and sex were almost always included in the sample metadata. Where HLA class I and class II types were available, the types were taken from metadata supplied by the sample provider, not from assay-based typing. What the study reported, not specific to this receptor: The amount of clinical and demographic metadata varied by source and participant and was provided uncurated.

In the prospective study, participants were 18 to 89 years old, resided in under 30 geographic areas of the United States, and were enrolled through a virtual design. Cohort assignment in the prospective study relied on participant-reported clinical history from a screening survey and a study questionnaire. Mobile phlebotomists in the prospective study collected whole blood, serum and a nasopharyngeal or oropharyngeal swab from every participant. Additional blood draws and questionnaires over an approximately 2-month period could optionally be provided by prospective study participants. Before DNA extraction, blood samples from the prospective study were shipped at room temperature or frozen. The immunoSEQ Assay, a bias-controlled multiplex PCR, was used to amplify TCRbeta CDR3 regions from genomic DNA. Turning to the authors' computational methods: The number of nucleated cells in each sample was estimated from the amplification of reference gene primers within the assay. Sequence reads were collapsed and filtered to measure the absolute abundance of every unique TCRbeta CDR3 rearrangement. Productive Simpson clonality was computed per sample as the square root of Simpson's diversity index over productive rearrangements. Not all clones reach the TCRdb copy of this immuneACCESS table, which keeps in-frame sequences only. Checked studies attribute under half of the gap to unresolved V genes and leave the rest unexplained. V and J calls plus clone size are reproduced from that table; the DNA served to infer D and trimming. This sample gives hundreds of thousands of clones in total; approximately 87% of them show up just once. The biggest ten clones account for approximately 2.8% of the sample.

The specimen sequenced was PBMCs or T cells enriched from blood (not recorded which). This clonotype was sampled from a woman aged 45-65 years in a cohort exposed to, infected with or recovered from COVID-19 (not recorded which). The rearranged segments are TRBV25-1 and TRBJ2-1, and 7 bases in between align with TRBD1. The nucleotide sequence is given as TGTGCCAGCAGTTGGCAGGGGGCCTACAATGAGCAGTTCTTC. This codes for CASSWQGAYNEQFF. Where the CDR3 stops, the reference TRBV25-1 and TRBJ2-1 genes take over; the full variable domain is EADIYQTPRYLVIGTGKKITLECSQTMGHDKMYWYQQDPGMELHLIHYSYGVNSTEKGDLSSESTVSRIRTEHFPLTLESARPSHTSQYLCASSWQGAYNEQFFGPGTRLTVL.